The 8 T cell receptor beta chains below were found in one sample sequenced in a study of cytomegalovirus exposure and HLA in healthy donors. This PCR relied on a set of 60 Vbeta primers and 13 Jbeta primers. Sequencing was performed with immunoSEQ multiplex PCR; in TCRdb, only in-frame clones are kept and a portion is missing. Of roughly 220,000 clones listed, roughly 80% are singletons. Material for sequencing was PBMCs. Receptors were obtained from a man between 45 and 60 years old in good health and CMV-seronegative.

The rearrangement links TRBV28 to TRBJ2-7; TRBD1 agrees at 9 bases. Germline V gives CDR1 MDHEN, CDR2 SYDVKM. CDR3 length equals 17 residues. J was trimmed by 1 base and V by 6 bases; bases with no gene match: 13. CDR3 loop: CASRPRLGTGFSYEQYF. In DNA, the CDR3 is TGTGCCAGCAGGCCTCGGCTGGGGACAGGGTTTTCCTACGAGCAGTACTTC.

CDR3 amino acids: CASSQDGGSNQPQHF. The DNA of the CDR3 is TGTGCCAGCAGCCAAGACGGGGGTAGCAATCAGCCCCAGCATTTT. The chain recombines TRBV4-2 with TRBJ1-5, with D possibly matching TRBD1 (5 bases). Germline V CDR1 and CDR2: LGHNA, YNFKEQ. V was pared by 0 bases and J by 0 bases, with 6 bases between. The CDR3 length is 15 residues.

The chain combines TRBV28 with TRBJ2-7; TRBD2 agrees at 10 bases. J lost 0 bases, V lost 3 bases, and 8 bases had no gene match. The CDR3 loop spans 17 amino acids. CDR1 MDHEN and CDR2 SYDVKM come from the germline V gene. This CDR3 is CASSFISSGSSSYEQYF. In DNA form, the CDR3 reads TGTGCCAGCAGTTTTATTTCTAGCGGGAGCTCCTCCTACGAGCAGTACTTC.

The rearrangement uses TRBV18 and TRBJ1-1, with D possibly matching TRBD1 (5 bases). V was shortened by 3 bases and J by 2 bases, with 10 bases between the two germline ends. CDR3 length: 14 amino acids. The germline gives CDR1 KGHSH, CDR2 LQKENI. The CDR3 is CASSPLGVNTEAFF. The CDR3 DNA follows: TGTGCCAGCTCACCCCTAGGGGTAAACACTGAAGCTTTCTTT.

The chain employs TRBV7-8 and TRBJ1-4; TRBD1 agrees at 9 bases. The CDR3 runs 15 residues. Germline CDR1 reads SGHVS; CDR2 reads FQNEAQ. V was clipped by 1 base and J by 8 bases; unmatched bases: 5. This chain's CDR3 is CASSLETGGIEKLFF. CDR3 bases: TGTGCCAGCAGCTTAGAGACAGGGGGTATAGAAAAACTGTTTTTT. Full variable domain (remainder filled in from reference TRBV7-8 and TRBJ1-4): GAGVSQSPRYKVAKRGQDVALRCDPISGHVSLFWYQQALGQGPEFLTYFQNEAQLDKSGLPSDRFFAERPEGSVSTLKIQRTQQEDSAVYLCASSLETGGIEKLFFGSGTQLSVL.

The chain has TRBV6-6 and TRBJ2-7; 9 bases match TRBD2. After removal of 5 bases from V and 4 bases from J, the junction contained 9 bases not matched to a gene. The germline gives CDR1 MNHNY, CDR2 SVGAGI (reference sequence). The CDR3 runs 15 residues. CDR3 DNA sequence: TGTGCCAGCAGTCCCCCAGGAGCGGGAGGTTACGAGCAGTACTTC. It translates to CASSPPGAGGYEQYF.

The V call is TRBV28, the J call TRBJ2-7; 9 bases are a match to TRBD1. Germline CDR1 is MDHEN and CDR2 is SYDVKM. The CDR3 spans 15 residues. V lost 5 bases and J lost 0; bases outside the gene matches: 5. CDR3 loop: CASSPDRGHSYEQYF. DNA for the CDR3: TGTGCCAGCAGTCCGGACAGGGGACACTCCTACGAGCAGTACTTC.

This chain uses TRBV7-9 with TRBJ2-7; TRBD2 aligns across 8 bases. This CDR3 spans 14 amino acids. In germline, CDR1 is SEHNR, CDR2 FQNEAQ (reference sequence). The V and J ends lost 7 bases and 2 bases, in that order; junction bases with no gene match: 7. The CDR3 sequence: CASTGREAPYEQYF. CDR3 sequence (DNA): TGTGCCAGCACTGGGCGGGAGGCTCCCTACGAGCAGTACTTC.